Listed below are T cell receptor beta chains from one sample, sequenced in a study of identical twins. TCRdb itself ran the 5' RACE reads through MiXCR, one entry per CDR3 protein. The data show fewer than 250,000 distinct CDR3 sequences, 7.5% seen once. A further study also used this sample, focusing on yellow fever vaccine responses in identical twins.

The specimen sequenced was memory (CD45RO+) T cells sorted from blood. The receptor set was obtained from a woman aged 18-29 years in good health. The CDR3 runs from the conserved cysteine through the conserved F or W. Each record gives: clone size, J gene, V gene, D gene, CDR3 DNA, CDR3 protein. A D gene is named only where the DNA matches it firmly. For some rows the clone size is stated as once, few or many, or as a class when expanded; others skip it.

>many|TRBJ1-1|TRBV3-1|TRBD1
TGTGCCAGCAGCCAAGAATCCGGACAGGCGTTT
CASSQESGQAF
>few|TRBJ1-4|TRBV6-1|TRBD1
TGTGCCAGCAGAACAGGGGCGAATGAAAAACTGTTTTTT
CASRTGANEKLFF
>few|TRBJ2-7|TRBV5-4|TRBD1
TGTGCCAGCAGCTTGGGGGTAGGACAGGGGCTCTACGAGCAGTACTTC
CASSLGVGQGLYEQYF
>many|TRBJ1-5|TRBV12-3/TRBV12-4|TRBD1
TGTGCCAGCAGTTCCGAGGACAGGGAGCATCAGCCCCAGCATTTT
CASSSEDREHQPQHF
>many|TRBJ2-2|TRBV5-1|.
TGCGCCAGCAGCTTAAGGGTCATCGGCGGCGGGGAGCTGTTTTTT
CASSLRVIGGGELFF
>few|TRBJ2-5|TRBV7-9|.
TGTGCCAGCACCCCTGGGGCGATCCAACGCACCTCGGAGACCCAGTACTTC
CASTPGAIQRTSETQYF
>many|TRBJ1-1|TRBV5-5|.
TGTGCCAGCAGCCTGGGGGGGCCTTCAGCTTTCTTT
CASSLGGPSAFF
>.|TRBJ2-7|TRBV6-5|.
TGTGCCAGCACAGGACAGCGTAACGAGCAGTACTTC
CASTGQRNEQYF
>.|TRBJ1-3|TRBV5-1|TRBD1
TGCGCCAGCAGCGGGACAGGGGACTCTGGAAACACCATATATTTT
CASSGTGDSGNTIYF
>many|TRBJ2-1|TRBV14|TRBD1
TGTGCCAGCAGCCAAGGGACAGGGTTCTACAATGAGCAGTTCTTC
CASSQGTGFYNEQFF
>.|TRBJ1-2|TRBV29-1|.
TGCAGCGTTGAATTCGGGGCTGATGGCTACACCTTC
CSVEFGADGYTF
>.|TRBJ1-2|TRBV2|.
TGTGCCAGCAGTGAACGGCACTCGGGGGGCTACACCTTC
CASSERHSGGYTF
>many|TRBJ2-4|TRBV5-1|.
TGCGCCAGCAGCTCGGACGGAGGGGGACATGGAAACATTCAGTACTTC
CASSSDGGGHGNIQYF
>many|TRBJ2-1|TRBV28|.
TGTGCCAGCAGTTTCCCCCGGGTAGACAATGAGCAGTTCTTC
CASSFPRVDNEQFF
>many|TRBJ2-1|TRBV18|.
TGTGCCAGCTCACAAACTAGGGACAATGAGCAGTTCTTC
CASSQTRDNEQFF
>many|TRBJ2-2|TRBV11-2|TRBD1
TGTGCCAGCAGCGTAGACCGGGACAGGGAAGGGGGGGAGCTGTTTTTT
CASSVDRDREGGELFF
>.|TRBJ2-3|TRBV20-1|TRBD2
TGCAGCACGACTAGCGGGGGTCCAGATACGCAGTATTTT
CSTTSGGPDTQYF
>.|TRBJ2-1|TRBV5-1|TRBD2
TGCGCCAGCAGCCCACGACTAGCGCTCACCTACAATGAGCAGTTCTTC
CASSPRLALTYNEQFF
>few|TRBJ2-3|TRBV20-1|TRBD1
TGCAGTGCTATTAGGACAGGGGGGGTAACAGATACGCAGTATTTT
CSAIRTGGVTDTQYF
>few|TRBJ2-1|TRBV6-2/TRBV6-3|TRBD2
TGTGCCGAATCGGCCGACGGGACTAGCGGCTACAATGAGCAGTTCTTC
CAESADGTSGYNEQFF
>many|TRBJ2-1|TRBV29-1|TRBD1
TGCAGCGTTGAAGGGTGGGACAGGGTCCATGAGCAGTTCTTC
CSVEGWDRVHEQFF
>many|TRBJ2-7|TRBV11-2|TRBD2
TGTGCCAGCAGCTTAGACCTAGCGGGAGGTCCTATCTCCTACGAGCAGTACTTC
CASSLDLAGGPISYEQYF
>.|TRBJ2-7|TRBV6-2/TRBV6-3|.
TGTGCCAGCAGTCCAATTAGGGGCGAGCAGTACTTC
CASSPIRGEQYF
>many|TRBJ1-2|TRBV7-2|TRBD1
TGTGCCAGCAGTACGAACAGGGGTGGCTACACCTTC
CASSTNRGGYTF